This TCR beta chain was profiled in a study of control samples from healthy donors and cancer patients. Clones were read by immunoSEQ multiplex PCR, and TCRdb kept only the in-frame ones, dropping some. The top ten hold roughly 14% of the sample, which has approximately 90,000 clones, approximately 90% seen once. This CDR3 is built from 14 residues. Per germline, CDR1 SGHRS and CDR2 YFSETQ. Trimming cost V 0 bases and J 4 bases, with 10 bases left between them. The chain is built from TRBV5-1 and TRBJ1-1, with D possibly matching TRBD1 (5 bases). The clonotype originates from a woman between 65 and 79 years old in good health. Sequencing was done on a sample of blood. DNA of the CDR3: TGCGCCAGCAGCTTGGCAGGGTTTGGCACTGAAGCTTTCTTT. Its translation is CASSLAGFGTEAFF.